This TCR beta chain was identified during a study of cytomegalovirus exposure and HLA in healthy donors. A word on this clone: The antigen is not known.

PCR employed 60 Vbeta and 13 Jbeta primers. Assay: immunoSEQ multiplex PCR; the TCRdb copy retains only in-frame clones and omits some. The data show roughly 100,000 clones, and the top ten clones hold about 3%. Study-wide points: Most TCR sequences were seen very rarely across donors, but some public TCRs occurred in many. A missense DCLRE1C variant was associated with V- and J-gene trimming of TCR beta chains in a later analysis, and an independent cohort replicated the association. Sequencing depth roughly uniform across donors was assumed in presence/absence analyses.

Sequencing was performed on PBMCs. This clonotype was obtained from a man aged 40-49 years in good health and CMV-seronegative.

The chain's CDR3 is CSGLAGDEQYF. The CDR3 DNA is TGCAGCGGGCTAGCGGGAGACGAGCAGTACTTC. The chain links TRBV29-1 to TRBJ2-5; 10 bases are shared with TRBD2. The assigned J gene may be wrong: the sequence end matches TRBJ2-7 better. Germline CDR1 reads SQVTM; CDR2 reads ANQGSEA. The CDR3 is made up of 11 amino acids.